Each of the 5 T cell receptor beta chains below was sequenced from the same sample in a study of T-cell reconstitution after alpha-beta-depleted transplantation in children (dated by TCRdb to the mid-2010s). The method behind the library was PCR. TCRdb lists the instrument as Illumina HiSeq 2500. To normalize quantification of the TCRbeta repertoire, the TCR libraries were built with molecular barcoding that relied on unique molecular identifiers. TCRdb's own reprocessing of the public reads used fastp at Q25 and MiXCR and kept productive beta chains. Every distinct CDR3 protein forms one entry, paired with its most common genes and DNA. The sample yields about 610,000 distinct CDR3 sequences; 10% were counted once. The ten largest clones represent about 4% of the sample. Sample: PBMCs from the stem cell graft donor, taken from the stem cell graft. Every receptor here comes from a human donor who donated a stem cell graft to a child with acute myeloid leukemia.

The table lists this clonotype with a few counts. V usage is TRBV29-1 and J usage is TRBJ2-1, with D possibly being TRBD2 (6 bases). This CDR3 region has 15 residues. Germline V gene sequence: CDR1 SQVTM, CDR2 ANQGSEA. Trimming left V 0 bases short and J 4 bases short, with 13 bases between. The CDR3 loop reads CSVEDRDGRYNEQFF. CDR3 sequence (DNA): TGCAGCGTTGAAGATCGGGACGGGAGATACAATGAGCAGTTCTTC.

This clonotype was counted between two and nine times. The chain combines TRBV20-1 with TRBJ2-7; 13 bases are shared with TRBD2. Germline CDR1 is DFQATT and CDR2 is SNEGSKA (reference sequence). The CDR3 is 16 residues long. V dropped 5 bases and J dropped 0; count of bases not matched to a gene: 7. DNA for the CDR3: TGCAGTGCTTCCAGAACTAGCGGGAGGGCCTCCTACGAGCAGTACTTC. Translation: CSASRTSGRASYEQYF.

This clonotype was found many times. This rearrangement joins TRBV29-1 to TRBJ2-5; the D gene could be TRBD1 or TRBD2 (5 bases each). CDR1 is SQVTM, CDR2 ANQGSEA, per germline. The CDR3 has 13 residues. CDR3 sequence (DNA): TGCAGTACTAGGTCAGGGCGGGAAGAGACCCAGTACTTC. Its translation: CSTRSGREETQYF.

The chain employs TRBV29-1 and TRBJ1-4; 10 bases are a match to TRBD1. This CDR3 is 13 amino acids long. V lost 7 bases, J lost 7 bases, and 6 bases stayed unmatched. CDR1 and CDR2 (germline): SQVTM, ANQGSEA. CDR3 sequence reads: CSGSGQGGEKLFF. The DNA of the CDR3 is TGCAGCGGATCCGGACAGGGGGGTGAAAAACTGTTTTTT.

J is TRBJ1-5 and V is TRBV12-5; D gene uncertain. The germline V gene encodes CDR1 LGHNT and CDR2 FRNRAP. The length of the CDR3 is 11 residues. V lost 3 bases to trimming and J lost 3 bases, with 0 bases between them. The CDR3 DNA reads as TGTGCTAGTGGTTTCAATCAGCCCCAGCATTTT. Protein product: CASGFNQPQHF.